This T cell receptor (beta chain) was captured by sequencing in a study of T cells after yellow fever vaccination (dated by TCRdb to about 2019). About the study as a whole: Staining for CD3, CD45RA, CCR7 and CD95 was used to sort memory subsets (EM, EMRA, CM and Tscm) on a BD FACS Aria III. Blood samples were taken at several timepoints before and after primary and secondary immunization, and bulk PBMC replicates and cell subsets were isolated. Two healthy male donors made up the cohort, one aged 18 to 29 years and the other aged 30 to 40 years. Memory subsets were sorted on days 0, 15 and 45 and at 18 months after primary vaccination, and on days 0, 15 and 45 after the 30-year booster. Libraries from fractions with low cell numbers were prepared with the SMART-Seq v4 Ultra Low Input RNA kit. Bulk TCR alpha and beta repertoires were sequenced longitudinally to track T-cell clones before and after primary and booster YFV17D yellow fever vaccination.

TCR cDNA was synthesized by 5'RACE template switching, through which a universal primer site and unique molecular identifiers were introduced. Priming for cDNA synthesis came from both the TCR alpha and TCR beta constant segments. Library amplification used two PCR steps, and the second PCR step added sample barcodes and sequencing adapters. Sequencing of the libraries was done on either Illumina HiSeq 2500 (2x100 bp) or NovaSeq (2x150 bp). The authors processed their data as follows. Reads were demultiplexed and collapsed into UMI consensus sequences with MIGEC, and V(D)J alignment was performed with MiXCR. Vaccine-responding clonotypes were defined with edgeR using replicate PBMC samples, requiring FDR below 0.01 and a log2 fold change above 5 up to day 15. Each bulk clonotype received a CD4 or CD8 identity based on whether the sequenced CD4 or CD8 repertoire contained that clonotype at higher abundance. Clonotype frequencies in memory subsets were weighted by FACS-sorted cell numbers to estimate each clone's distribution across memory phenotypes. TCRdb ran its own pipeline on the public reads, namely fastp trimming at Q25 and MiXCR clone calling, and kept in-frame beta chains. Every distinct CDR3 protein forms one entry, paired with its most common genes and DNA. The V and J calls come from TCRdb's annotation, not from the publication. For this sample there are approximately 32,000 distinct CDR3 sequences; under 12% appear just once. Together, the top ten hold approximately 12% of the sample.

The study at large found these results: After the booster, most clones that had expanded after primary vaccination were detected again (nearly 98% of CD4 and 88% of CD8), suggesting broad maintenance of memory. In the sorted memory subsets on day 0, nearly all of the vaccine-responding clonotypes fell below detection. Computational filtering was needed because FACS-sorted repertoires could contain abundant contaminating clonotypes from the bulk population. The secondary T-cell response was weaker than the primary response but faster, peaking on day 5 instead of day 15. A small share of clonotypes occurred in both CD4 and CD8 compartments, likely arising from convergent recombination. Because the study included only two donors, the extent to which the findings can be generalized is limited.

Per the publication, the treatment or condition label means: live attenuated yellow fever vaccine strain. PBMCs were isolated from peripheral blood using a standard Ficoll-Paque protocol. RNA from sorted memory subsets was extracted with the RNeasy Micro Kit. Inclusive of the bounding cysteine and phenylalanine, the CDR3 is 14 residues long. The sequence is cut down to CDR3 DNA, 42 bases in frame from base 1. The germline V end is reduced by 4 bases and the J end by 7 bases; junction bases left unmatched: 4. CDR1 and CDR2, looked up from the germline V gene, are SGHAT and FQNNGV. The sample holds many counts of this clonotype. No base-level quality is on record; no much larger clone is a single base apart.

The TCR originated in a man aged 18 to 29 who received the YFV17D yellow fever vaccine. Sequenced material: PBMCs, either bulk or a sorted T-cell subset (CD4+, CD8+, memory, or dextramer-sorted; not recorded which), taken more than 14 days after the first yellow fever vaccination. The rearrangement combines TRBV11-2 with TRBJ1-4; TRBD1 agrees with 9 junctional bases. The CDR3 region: CASSSGTGPEKLFF. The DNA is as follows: TGTGCCAGCAGCTCCGGGACAGGGCCTGAAAAACTGTTTTTT.